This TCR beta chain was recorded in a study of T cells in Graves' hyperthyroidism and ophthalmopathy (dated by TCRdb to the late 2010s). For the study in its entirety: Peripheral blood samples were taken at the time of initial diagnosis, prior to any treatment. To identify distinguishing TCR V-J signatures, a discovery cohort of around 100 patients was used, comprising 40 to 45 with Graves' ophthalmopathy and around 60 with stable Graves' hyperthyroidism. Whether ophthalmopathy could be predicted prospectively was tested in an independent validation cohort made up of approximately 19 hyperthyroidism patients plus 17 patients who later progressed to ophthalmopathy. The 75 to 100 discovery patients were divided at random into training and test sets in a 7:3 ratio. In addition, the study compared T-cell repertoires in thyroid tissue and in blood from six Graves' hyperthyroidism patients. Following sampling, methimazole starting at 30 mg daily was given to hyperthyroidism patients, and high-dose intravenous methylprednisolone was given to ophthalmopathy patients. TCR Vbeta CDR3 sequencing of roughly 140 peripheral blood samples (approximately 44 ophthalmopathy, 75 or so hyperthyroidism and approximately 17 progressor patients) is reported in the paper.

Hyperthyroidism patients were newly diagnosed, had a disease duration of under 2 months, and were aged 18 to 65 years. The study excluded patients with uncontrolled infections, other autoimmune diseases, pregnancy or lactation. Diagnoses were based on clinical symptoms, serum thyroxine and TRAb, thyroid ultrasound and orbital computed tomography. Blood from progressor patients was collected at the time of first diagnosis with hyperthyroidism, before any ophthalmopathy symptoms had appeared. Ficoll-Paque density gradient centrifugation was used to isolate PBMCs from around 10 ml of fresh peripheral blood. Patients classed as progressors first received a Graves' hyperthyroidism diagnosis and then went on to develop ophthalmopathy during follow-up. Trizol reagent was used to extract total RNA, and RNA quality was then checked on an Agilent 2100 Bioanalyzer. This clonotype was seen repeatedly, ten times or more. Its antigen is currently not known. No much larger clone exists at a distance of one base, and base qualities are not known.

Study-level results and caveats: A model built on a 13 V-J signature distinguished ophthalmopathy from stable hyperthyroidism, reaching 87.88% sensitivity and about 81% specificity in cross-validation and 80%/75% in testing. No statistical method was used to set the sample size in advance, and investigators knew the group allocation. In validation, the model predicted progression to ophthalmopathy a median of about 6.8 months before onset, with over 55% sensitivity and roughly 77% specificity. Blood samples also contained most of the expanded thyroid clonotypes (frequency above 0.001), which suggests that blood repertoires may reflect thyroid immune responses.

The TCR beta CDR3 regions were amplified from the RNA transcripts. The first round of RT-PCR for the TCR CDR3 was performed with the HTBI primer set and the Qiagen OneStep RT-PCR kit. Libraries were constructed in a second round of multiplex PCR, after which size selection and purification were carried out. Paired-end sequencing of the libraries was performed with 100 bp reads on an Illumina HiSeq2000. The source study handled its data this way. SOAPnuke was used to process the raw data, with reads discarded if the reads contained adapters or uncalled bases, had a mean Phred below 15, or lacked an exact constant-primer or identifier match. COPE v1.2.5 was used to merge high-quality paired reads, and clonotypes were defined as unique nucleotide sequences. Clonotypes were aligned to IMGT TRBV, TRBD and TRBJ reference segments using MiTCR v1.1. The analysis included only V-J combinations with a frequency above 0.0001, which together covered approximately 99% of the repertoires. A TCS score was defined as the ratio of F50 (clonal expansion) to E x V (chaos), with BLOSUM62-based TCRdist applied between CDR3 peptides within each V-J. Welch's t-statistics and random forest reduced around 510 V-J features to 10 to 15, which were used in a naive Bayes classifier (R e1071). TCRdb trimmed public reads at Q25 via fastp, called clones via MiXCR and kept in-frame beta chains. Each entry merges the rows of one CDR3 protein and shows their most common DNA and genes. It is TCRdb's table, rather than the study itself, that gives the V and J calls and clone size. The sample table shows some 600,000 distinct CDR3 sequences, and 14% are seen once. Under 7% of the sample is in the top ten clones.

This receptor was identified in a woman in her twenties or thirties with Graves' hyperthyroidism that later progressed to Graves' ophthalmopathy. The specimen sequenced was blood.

In nucleotide form, the sequence is TGTGCCAGCTCGCCAGGGGCTGTCTACAATGAGCAGTTCTTC. Its amino acids are CASSPGAVYNEQFF. Recombination linked TRBV18 to TRBJ2-1; the D gene is perhaps TRBD1, on 6 matching bases. CDR1 is given as KGHSH and CDR2 as LQKENI, both from the germline V gene. V is pared back by 6 bases and J by 3 bases, with 12 bases lying between the germline termini. The CDR3 contains 14 residues, cysteine and phenylalanine counted. The CDR3 DNA has 42 bases and is translated from base 1.